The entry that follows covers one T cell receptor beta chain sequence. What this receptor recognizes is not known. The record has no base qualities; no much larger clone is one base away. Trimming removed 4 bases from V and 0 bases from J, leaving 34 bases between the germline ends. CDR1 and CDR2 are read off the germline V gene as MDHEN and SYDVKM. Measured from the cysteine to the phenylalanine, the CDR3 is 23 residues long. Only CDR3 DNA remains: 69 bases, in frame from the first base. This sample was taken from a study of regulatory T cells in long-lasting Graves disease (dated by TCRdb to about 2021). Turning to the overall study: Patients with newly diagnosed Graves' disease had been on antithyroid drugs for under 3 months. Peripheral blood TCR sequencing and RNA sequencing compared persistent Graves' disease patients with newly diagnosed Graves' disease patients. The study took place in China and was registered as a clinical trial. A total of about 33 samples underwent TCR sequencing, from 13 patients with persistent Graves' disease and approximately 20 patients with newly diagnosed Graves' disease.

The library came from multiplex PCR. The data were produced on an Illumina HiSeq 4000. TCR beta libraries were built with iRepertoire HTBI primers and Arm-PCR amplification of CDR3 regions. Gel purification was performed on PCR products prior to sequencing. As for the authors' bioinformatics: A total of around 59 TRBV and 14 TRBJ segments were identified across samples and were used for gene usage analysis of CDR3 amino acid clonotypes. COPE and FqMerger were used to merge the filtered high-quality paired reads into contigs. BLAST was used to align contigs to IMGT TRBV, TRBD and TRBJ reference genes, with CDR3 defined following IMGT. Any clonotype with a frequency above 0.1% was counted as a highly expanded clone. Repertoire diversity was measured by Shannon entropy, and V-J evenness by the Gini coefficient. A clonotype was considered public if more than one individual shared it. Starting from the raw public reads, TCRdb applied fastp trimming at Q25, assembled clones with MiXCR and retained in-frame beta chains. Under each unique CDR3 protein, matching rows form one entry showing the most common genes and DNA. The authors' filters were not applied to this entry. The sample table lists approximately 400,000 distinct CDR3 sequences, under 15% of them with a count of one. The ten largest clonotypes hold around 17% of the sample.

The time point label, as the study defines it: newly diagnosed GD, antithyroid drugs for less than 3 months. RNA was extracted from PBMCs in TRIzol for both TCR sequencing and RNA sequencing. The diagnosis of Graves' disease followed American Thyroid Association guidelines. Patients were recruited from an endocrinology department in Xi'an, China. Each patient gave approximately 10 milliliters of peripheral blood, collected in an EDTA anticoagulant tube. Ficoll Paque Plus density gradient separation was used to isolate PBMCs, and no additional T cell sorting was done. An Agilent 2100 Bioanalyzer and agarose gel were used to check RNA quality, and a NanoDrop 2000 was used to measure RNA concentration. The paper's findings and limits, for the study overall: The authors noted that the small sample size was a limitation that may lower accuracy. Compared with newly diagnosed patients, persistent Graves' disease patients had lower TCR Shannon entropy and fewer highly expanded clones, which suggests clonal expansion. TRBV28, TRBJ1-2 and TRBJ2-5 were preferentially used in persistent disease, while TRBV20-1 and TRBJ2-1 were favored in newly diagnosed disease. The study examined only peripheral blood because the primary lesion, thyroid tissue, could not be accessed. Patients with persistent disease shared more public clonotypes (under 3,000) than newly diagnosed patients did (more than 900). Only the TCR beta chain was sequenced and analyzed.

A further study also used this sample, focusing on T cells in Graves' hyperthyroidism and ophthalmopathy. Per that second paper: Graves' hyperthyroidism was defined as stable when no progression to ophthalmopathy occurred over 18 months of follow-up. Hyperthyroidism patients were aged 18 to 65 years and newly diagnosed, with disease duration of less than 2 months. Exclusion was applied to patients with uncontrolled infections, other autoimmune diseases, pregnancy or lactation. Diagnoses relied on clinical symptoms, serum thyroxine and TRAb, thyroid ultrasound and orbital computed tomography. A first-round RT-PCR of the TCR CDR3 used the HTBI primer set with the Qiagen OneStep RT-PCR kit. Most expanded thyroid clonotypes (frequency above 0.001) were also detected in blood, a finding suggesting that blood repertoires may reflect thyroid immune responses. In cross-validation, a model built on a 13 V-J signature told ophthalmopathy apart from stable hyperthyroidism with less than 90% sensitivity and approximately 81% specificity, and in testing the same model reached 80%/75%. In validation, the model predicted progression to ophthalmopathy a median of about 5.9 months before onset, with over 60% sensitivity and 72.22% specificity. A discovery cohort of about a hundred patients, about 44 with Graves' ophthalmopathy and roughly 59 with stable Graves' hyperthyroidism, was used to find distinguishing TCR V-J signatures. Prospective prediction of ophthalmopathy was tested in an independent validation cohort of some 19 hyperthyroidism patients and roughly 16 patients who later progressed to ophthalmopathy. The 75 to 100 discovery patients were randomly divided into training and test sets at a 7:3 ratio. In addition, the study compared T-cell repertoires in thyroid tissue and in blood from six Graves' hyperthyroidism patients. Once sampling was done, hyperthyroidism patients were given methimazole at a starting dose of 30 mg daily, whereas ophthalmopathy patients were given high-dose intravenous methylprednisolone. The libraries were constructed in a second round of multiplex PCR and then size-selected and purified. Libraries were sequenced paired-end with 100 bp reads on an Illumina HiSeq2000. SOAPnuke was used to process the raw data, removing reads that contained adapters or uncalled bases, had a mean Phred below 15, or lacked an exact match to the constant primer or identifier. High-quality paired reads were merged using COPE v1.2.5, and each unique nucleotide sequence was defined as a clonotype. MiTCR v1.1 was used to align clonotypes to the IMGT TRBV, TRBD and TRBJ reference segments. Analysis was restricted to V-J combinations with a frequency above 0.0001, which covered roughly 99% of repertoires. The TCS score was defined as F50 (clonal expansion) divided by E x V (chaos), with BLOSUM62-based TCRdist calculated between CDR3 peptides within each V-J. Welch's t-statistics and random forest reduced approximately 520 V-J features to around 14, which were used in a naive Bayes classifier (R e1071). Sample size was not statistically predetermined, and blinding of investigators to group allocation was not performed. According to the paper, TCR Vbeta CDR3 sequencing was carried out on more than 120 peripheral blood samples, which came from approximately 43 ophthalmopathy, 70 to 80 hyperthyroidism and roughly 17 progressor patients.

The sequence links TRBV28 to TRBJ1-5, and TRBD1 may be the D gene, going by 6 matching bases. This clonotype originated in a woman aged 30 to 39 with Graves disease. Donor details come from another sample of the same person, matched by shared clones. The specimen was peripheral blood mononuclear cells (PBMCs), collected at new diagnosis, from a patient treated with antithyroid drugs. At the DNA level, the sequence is TGTGCCAGCAGTTCGATGTTAGGAAATTGGACAGAAAAGTATTCTTATAGCAATCAGCCCCAGCATTTT. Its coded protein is CASSSMLGNWTEKYSYSNQPQHF.